These 16 T cell receptor beta chains came from one sample sequenced in a study of post-analysis software for immune sequencing data. Study outcomes and limitations: Five or six TRBV segments, TRBV5-6, TRBV5-1 and TRBV20-1 among them, were found more frequent in patients than controls.

The antigens these receptors bind are not known. The library was made from cDNA and included unique molecular identifiers. Each CDR3 protein is one row after TCRdb ran MiXCR on the PCR reads. The data contain about 380,000 distinct CDR3 sequences, around 37% of them seen just once; the ten biggest clones take up 13%. Sequenced sample: blood. These receptors were taken from a girl between 5 and 17 years old with multiple sclerosis.

V and J are TRBV20-1 and TRBJ2-3; perhaps TRBD2 as D (6 bases). The CDR3 contains 17 residues. Germline CDR1 reads DFQATT; CDR2 reads SNEGSKA (reference sequence). Trimming shortened V by 3 bases and J by 0 bases, and 19 bases separated the two germline ends. The CDR3 nucleotides are TGCAGTGCTAGTCGGGCGGGGCACCAGATCAGCACAGATACGCAGTATTTT. Translating gives CSASRAGHQISTDTQYF.

The rearrangement links TRBV7-8 to TRBJ2-1; D is ambiguous. The germline V gene has CDR1 SGHVS and CDR2 FQNEAQ. The germline V and J ends were trimmed by 1 base and 9 bases, with 4 bases remaining between them. This CDR3 has 11 residues. CDR3 sequence (DNA): TGTGCCAGCAGCTTAGGGTTTGAGCAGTTCTTC. Translated, it gives CASSLGFEQFF. The full variable domain, completed using reference TRBV7-8 and TRBJ2-1, is GAGVSQSPRYKVAKRGQDVALRCDPISGHVSLFWYQQALGQGPEFLTYFQNEAQLDKSGLPSDRFFAERPEGSVSTLKIQRTQQEDSAVYLCASSLGFEQFFGPGTRLTVL.

This clonotype was seen more than once but under ten times. The chain combines TRBV20-1 with TRBJ2-5; maybe TRBD2 (5 bases). Germline assignment: CDR1 DFQATT and CDR2 SNEGSKA (reference sequence). The CDR3 has 15 residues. V shed 0 bases and J shed 5 bases, with 16 bases lying between them. CDR3 sequence: CSARDPSRASETQYF. CDR3 DNA sequence: TGCAGTGCTAGAGATCCATCGCGGGCCTCGGAGACCCAGTACTTC.

The table lists this clonotype with a few counts. The chain recombines TRBV6-2 or TRBV6-3 with TRBJ1-5, with D hard to call. Trimming stripped 0 bases from V and 2 bases from J, with 23 bases between. Per the germline V gene, CDR1 is MNHEY and CDR2 is SVGEGT. This CDR3 comprises 20 residues. Here the CDR3 DNA reads TGTGCCAGCAGTTACTCCGCCACCTCCATGCGGGGATATGGCAATCAGCCCCAGCATTTT. Translation gives CASSYSATSMRGYGNQPQHF.

This rearrangement joins TRBV6-2 or TRBV6-3 to TRBJ1-1; a possible D gene is TRBD1 (6 bases). This CDR3 contains 13 residues. V gave up 2 bases and J gave up 3 bases, with 7 bases separating them. CDR1 and CDR2 from the germline V gene are MNHEY and SVGEGT. DNA for the CDR3: TGTGCCAGCAGTTACAAGGGGGACACTGAAGCTTTCTTT. This sequence encodes CASSYKGDTEAFF.

This chain links TRBV6-1 with TRBJ1-1; D unclear. The germline gives CDR1 MNHNS, CDR2 SASEGT. The CDR3 is 15 residues long. Trimming removed 2 bases at V and 5 bases at J, with 15 bases between. Written as DNA, the CDR3 is TGTGCCAGCAGTGAATGGTCCTCTTCGAGGACTGAAGCTTTCTTT. Encoded protein: CASSEWSSSRTEAFF.

This clonotype was seen more than once but under ten times. The chain has TRBV18 and TRBJ2-1; 7 bases line up with TRBD2. The germline gives CDR1 KGHSH, CDR2 LQKENI. V lost 0 bases to trimming and J lost 0 bases; unmatched junction nucleotides: 2. This CDR3 region has 16 residues. This chain's CDR3 is CASSPPAGDSYNEQFF. CDR3 sequence (DNA): TGTGCCAGCTCACCACCGGCGGGGGACTCCTACAATGAGCAGTTCTTC. The full variable domain, completed using reference TRBV18 and TRBJ2-1, is NAGVMQNPRHLVRRRGQEARLRCSPMKGHSHVYWYRQLPEEGLKFMVYLQKENIIDESGMPKERFSAEFPKEGPSILRIQQVVRGDSAAYFCASSPPAGDSYNEQFFGPGTRLTVL.

The table lists this clonotype with a count of one. This chain joins TRBV3-1 and TRBJ1-2; D is possibly TRBD1 (6 bases). CDR3 length: 13 residues. V lost 6 bases and J 6 bases, leaving 14 bases between the germline ends. Germline loops: CDR1 LGHDT, CDR2 YNNKEL (reference sequence). The CDR3 sequence: CASRQGGGDGYTF. The CDR3 DNA reads as TGTGCCAGCAGACAGGGAGGAGGTGATGGCTACACCTTC.

The chain employs TRBV9 and TRBJ1-2; D remains ambiguous. Germline V CDR1 and CDR2: SGDLS, YYNGEE. The CDR3 runs 14 residues. V lost 2 bases to trimming and J lost 4 bases, with 12 bases between them. The CDR3 bases are TGTGCCAGCAGCGTCGTGGGCTCGATCTATGGCTACACCTTC. It yields the protein CASSVVGSIYGYTF.

The V and J genes are TRBV7-9 and TRBJ2-1, with TRBD1 matching 7 bases. The CDR3 sequence is 16 residues long. Germline CDR1 is SEHNR and CDR2 is FQNEAQ (reference sequence). Losses at the gene ends were 5 bases for V and 6 bases for J; bases not matched to a gene: 13. The CDR3 DNA is TGTGCCAGCAGCCCCTACAGGGGCCAGGTCCTCAATGAGCAGTTCTTC. It yields the protein CASSPYRGQVLNEQFF. The whole variable domain, remainder taken from reference TRBV7-9 and TRBJ2-1, is DTGVSQNPRHKITKRGQNVTFRCDPISEHNRLYWYRQTLGQGPEFLTYFQNEAQLEKSRLLSDRFSAERPKGSFSTLEIQRTEQGDSAMYLCASSPYRGQVLNEQFFGPGTRLTVL.

V is TRBV25-1 and J is TRBJ2-7, with 10 nucleotides matching TRBD1. Trimming removed 7 bases from V and 2 bases from J; junction bases left unmatched: 5. This CDR3 region has 14 residues. Per the germline V gene, CDR1 is MGHDK and CDR2 is SYGVNS. This CDR3 is CASTRGTGAYEQYF. The DNA of the CDR3 is TGTGCCAGCACCCGGGGGACAGGGGCCTACGAGCAGTACTTC.

This clonotype was detected ten times or more. V and J are TRBV12-3 or TRBV12-4 and TRBJ2-1, with D uncertain. The CDR3 length is 12 residues. V was pared by 6 bases and J by 2 bases, with 5 bases between. CDR3 protein: CASSFPYNEQFF. DNA of the CDR3: TGTGCCAGCAGCTTCCCCTACAATGAGCAGTTCTTC.

The chain carries TRBV20-1 and TRBJ1-2; TRBD1 matches at 9 bases. V was clipped by 1 base and J by 4 bases; unmatched bases: 7. Germline CDR1 reads DFQATT; CDR2 reads SNEGSKA (reference sequence). The CDR3 sequence is 15 residues long. CDR3 amino acids: CSARGDRAQGYGYTF. CDR3 DNA: TGCAGTGCTAGAGGGGACAGGGCTCAAGGCTATGGCTACACCTTC.

J is TRBJ2-1 and V is TRBV13, with 10 bases that match TRBD2. The V gene end was trimmed by 8 bases and the J gene end by 10 bases; junction bases not matched to a gene: 11. CDR1 is PRHDT and CDR2 is FYEKMQ in the germline V gene (reference sequence). The CDR3 runs 14 residues. The CDR3 region is CASRMLQRGGEQFF. The CDR3 DNA is TGTGCCAGCCGAATGCTACAGCGGGGGGGCGAGCAGTTCTTC.

The rearrangement joins TRBV3-1 to TRBJ2-7, with a possible D match to TRBD2 (6 bases). CDR3 size: 16 residues. The V gene lost 4 bases and the J gene lost 2 bases, with 18 bases spanning the gap. CDR1 LGHDT and CDR2 YNNKEL come from the germline V gene (reference sequence). The CDR3 nucleotides are TGTGCCAGCAGCCCAGGACCGGGGGATTTCGCCTACGAGCAGTACTTC. This translates into CASSPGPGDFAYEQYF.

This clonotype was counted between two and nine times. The chain joins TRBV7-9 to TRBJ1-2; D is unclear. Germline assignment: CDR1 SEHNR and CDR2 FQNEAQ (reference sequence). The CDR3 spans 12 residues. Trimming removed 4 bases from V and 2 bases from J, with 5 bases in between. This CDR3 is CASSYDNYGYTF. The CDR3 region has the DNA TGTGCCAGCAGCTATGACAACTATGGCTACACCTTC.